This T cell receptor beta chain stems from a study of blood T cell repertoires in COVID-19. Overall study: T cells, B-cell-depleted T cells, or PBMCs provided the cDNA or gDNA that served as material.

Profiling relied on immunoSEQ multiplex PCR, and the TCRdb table lists in-frame clones only, not all of them. The sample comprises approximately 200,000 clones, almost 80% of which are singletons, and approximately 15% rests with the top ten. The CDR3 extends over 15 amino acids. The J segment lost 0 bases and the V segment lost 3 bases, leaving 2 bases of the junction unmatched. Germline lookup yields CDR1 SGDLS and CDR2 YYNGEE. Sequenced material: peripheral blood. The receptor was derived from a man aged 55 to 70 with active or convalescent COVID-19. The rearrangement links TRBV9 to TRBJ2-7; 11 bases are shared with TRBD2. The CDR3 region is CASSATSGSSYEQYF. The CDR3 nucleotides read TGTGCCAGCAGCGCAACTAGCGGGAGCTCCTACGAGCAGTACTTC.